This T cell receptor (beta chain) was profiled in a study of blood T cell repertoires in COVID-19. Across the whole study: COVID-19 samples from acute and convalescent phases originated in the United States, Italy and Spain. T cells, B-cell-depleted T cells, or PBMCs provided the cDNA or gDNA that served as material.

Original analysis: Researchers report that nucleated cell counts were estimated from reference gene primer amplification. Clones were sequenced by immunoSEQ multiplex PCR, and TCRdb holds only the in-frame ones, with some missing. V and J calls and clone size are copied from that table; D and trimming were computed from the DNA. The sample gives approximately 300,000 clones, about nine tenths of which show up once; 1% is in the top ten. In the case of this clone: Other DNA sequences within the sample encode an identical CDR3.

This CDR3 has 14 amino acids. Trimming left V 6 bases short and J 0 bases short, with 9 bases between. Germline-derived CDR1 and CDR2 are SGHTA and FQGNSA. Sequencing was carried out using peripheral blood. This receptor was obtained from a man aged 45-65 years with active or convalescent COVID-19. The chain recombines TRBV7-2 with TRBJ1-3; TRBD1 is a possible D gene (6 bases). The CDR3 DNA sequence: TGTGCCAGCAGGACAGGTCGCTCTGGAAACACCATATATTTT. Protein sequence: CASRTGRSGNTIYF.